The source of this T cell receptor beta chain is a study of shared clonotypes between healthy human individuals. The authors loaded around 200 ng DNA, 25,000 to 30,000 T cell genomes, into sorted-subset replicate PCRs. Sequencing was performed with immunoSEQ multiplex PCR; in TCRdb, only in-frame clones are kept and a portion is missing. Seen here are about 960,000 clones, 60% to 85% observed once, and the top ten hold about 1.5%. Naive CD45RA+ and memory CD45RA-negative subsets were split from CD4+ cells. The CDR3 is made up of 14 amino acids. Germline lookup yields CDR1 SGDLS and CDR2 YYNGEE. The V gene end was trimmed by 4 bases and the J gene end by 1 base; junction bases not matched to a gene: 2.

Specimen: memory CD4+ T cells sorted from blood. Specified subset: CD45RA-negative fraction. The rearrangement joins TRBV9 to TRBJ1-5; 7 bases line up with TRBD1. This clonotype originated in a man aged 18-30 years in good health. The CDR3 region has the DNA TGTGCCAGCAGCAGGGGACAGAGCAATCAGCCCCAGCATTTT. Protein: CASSRGQSNQPQHF.